This entry concerns a single T cell receptor beta chain. Trimming removed 4 bases from V and 7 bases from J; junction bases left unmatched: 13. The CDR3 has 15 residues. Germline loops: CDR1 SGHRS, CDR2 YFSETQ. This record comes from a study of blood T cell repertoires in COVID-19. Authors' methods: Nucleated cell counts were estimated from reference gene primer amplification. TCRdb's table, derived via immunoSEQ multiplex PCR, lists solely in-frame clones and lacks some. V, J and clone size were drawn from that table, and D and trimming were deduced from the DNA. This table has more than 150,000 clones, approximately 80% appearing once.

This receptor was obtained from a man aged 50 or older who had recovered from COVID-19. The specimen was peripheral blood. This chain joins TRBV5-1 and TRBJ1-2; 7 bases map to TRBD1. CDR3 coding DNA: TGCGCCAGCAGCGTAGAGCTCGTAGGGGGCTCTGGCTACACCTTC. It codes for CASSVELVGGSGYTF. Based on the CDR3 plus reference TRBV5-1 and TRBJ1-2, the full variable domain is KAGVTQTPRYLIKTRGQQVTLSCSPISGHRSVSWYQQTPGQGLQFLFEYFSETQRNKGNFPGRFSGRQFSNSRSEMNVSTLELGDSALYLCASSVELVGGSGYTFGSGTRLTVV.